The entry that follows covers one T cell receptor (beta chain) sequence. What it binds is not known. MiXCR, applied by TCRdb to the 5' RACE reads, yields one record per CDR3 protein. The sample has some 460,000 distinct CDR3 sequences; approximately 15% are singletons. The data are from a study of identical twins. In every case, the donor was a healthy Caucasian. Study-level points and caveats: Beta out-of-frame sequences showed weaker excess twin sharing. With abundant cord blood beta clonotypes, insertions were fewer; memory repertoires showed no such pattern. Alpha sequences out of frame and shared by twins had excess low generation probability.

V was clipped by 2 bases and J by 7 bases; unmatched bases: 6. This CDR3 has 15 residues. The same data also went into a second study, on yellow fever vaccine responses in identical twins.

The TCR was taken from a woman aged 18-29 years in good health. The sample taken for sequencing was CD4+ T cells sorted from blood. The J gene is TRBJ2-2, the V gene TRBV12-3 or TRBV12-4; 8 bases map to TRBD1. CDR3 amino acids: CASSLSRGLVGELFF. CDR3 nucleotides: TGTGCCAGCAGTTTATCCAGGGGGCTAGTCGGGGAGCTGTTTTTT.